These 11 T cell receptor beta chains came from one sample sequenced in a study of T cell therapy after organ transplantation (dated by TCRdb to between 2018 and 2021). For these TCRs, the target antigens are not known. Receptors were amplified or captured by the immunoSEQ multiplex PCR assay. TCRdb took this table from immuneACCESS and kept in-frame rearrangements with V and J called. Such tables lack part of the clones; where checked against another copy, unresolved V genes explain under half of the gap, and the rest is unexplained. Across this sample there are a few thousand clones, with 91% seen only once. The biggest ten clones account for approximately 20% of the sample. The label giving this sample's time point can be read as: before start of T cell therapy. The input for sequencing was CD8+ T cells from blood, taken before autologous CMV-specific T cell therapy. The origin of the receptors is a human patient who had received a solid organ transplant and had CMV disease.

The J gene is TRBJ2-5, the V gene TRBV15; 7 nucleotides match TRBD2. CDR1 LNHNV and CDR2 YYDKDF come from the germline V gene (reference sequence). The CDR3 covers 15 residues. With 0 bases clipped from V and 1 base from J, the junction kept 2 bases outside the gene matches. The CDR3 DNA reads as TGTGCCACCAGCAGAGATTGGGAGGGCCAAGAGACCCAGTACTTC. Its protein product is CATSRDWEGQETQYF.

J is TRBJ2-1 and V is TRBV27; perhaps TRBD1 as D (6 bases). In germline, CDR1 is MNHEY, CDR2 SMNVEV (reference sequence). The CDR3 consists of 12 residues. Trimming took off 5 bases at V and 10 bases at J, with 12 bases between the two ends. CDR3 sequence: CASSIQGPEQFF. The CDR3 DNA sequence: TGTGCCAGCAGTATACAGGGCCCGGAGCAGTTCTTC.

V usage is TRBV27 and J usage is TRBJ1-5; TRBD1 matches 8 bases. Germline V CDR1 and CDR2: MNHEY, SMNVEV (reference sequence). J gave up 5 bases and V 5 bases, and 5 bases lay outside the gene matches. The CDR3 sequence is 14 residues long. Here the CDR3 DNA reads TGTGCCAGCAGTCAAGGACAGGGCTATCAGCCCCAGCATTTT. This translates into CASSQGQGYQPQHF.

Concerning this clone itself: The germline gene is not matched at one end of the junction; a read error may be the cause. This rearrangement joins TRBV28 to TRBJ1-1; D not certain. The CDR3 sequence is 12 residues long. The V gene's germline CDR1 is MDHEN and CDR2 SYDVKM. CDR3 sequence: CANSLTNTEAFF. For the CDR3, the DNA is TGTGCCAACAGTTTAACGAACACTGAAGCTTTCTTT.

The chain carries TRBV7-9 and TRBJ2-5, with TRBD1 matching 11 bases. This CDR3 is 16 amino acids long. Germline trimming cut 3 bases from V and 5 bases from J; bases unmatched to any gene: 8. The germline V gene encodes CDR1 SEHNR and CDR2 FQNEAQ (reference sequence). The CDR3 sequence: CASSFPWTGGNETQYF. The CDR3 nucleotides are TGTGCCAGCAGCTTCCCCTGGACAGGGGGCAATGAGACCCAGTACTTC.

The rearrangement joins TRBV23-1 to TRBJ2-6, with D perhaps given as TRBD1 or TRBD2 (5 bases each). Being an ORF, TRBV23-1 has a function that is uncertain. This CDR3 is 15 amino acids long. V shed 8 bases and J shed 0 bases, with 11 bases lying between them. CDR3 sequence reads: CASRDGPSGANVLTF. CDR3 DNA sequence: TGCGCCAGCCGGGACGGTCCCTCTGGGGCCAACGTCCTGACTTTC.

Written as DNA, the CDR3 is TGCGCCAGCAGCTTAGGCTACGAGCAGTACTTC. Translation: CASSLGYEQYF. The chain links TRBV5-1 to TRBJ2-7, with no clear D. Germline V lookup: CDR1 SGHRS, CDR2 YFSETQ. V gave up 2 bases and J gave up 3 bases, with 3 bases separating them. CDR3 length: 11 amino acids.

The rearrangement links TRBV7-9 to TRBJ1-5, with TRBD1 matching 7 bases. V trimming: 6 bases; J trimming: 4 bases; junction bases outside the gene matches: 6. Germline CDR1 SEHNR, CDR2 FQNEAQ (reference sequence). The CDR3 sequence is 14 residues long. CDR3 residues: CASSETGINQPQHF. CDR3 DNA: TGTGCCAGCAGTGAGACAGGGATAAATCAGCCCCAGCATTTT.

The chain employs TRBV6-6 and TRBJ1-2; the D gene is possibly TRBD1 (5 bases). From germline, CDR1 is MNHNY and CDR2 SVGAGI (reference sequence). V was clipped by 7 bases and J by 8 bases, with 17 bases between them. The CDR3 extends over 13 amino acids. The CDR3 protein is CASTLGAGRGYTF. The CDR3 bases are TGTGCCAGCACCCTCGGAGCAGGGCGAGGCTACACCTTC.

This clone was recorded once. This sequence joins TRBV6-5 and TRBJ2-1; D is possibly TRBD2 (6 bases). Germline CDR1 and CDR2: MNHEY and SVGAGI. V was clipped by 1 base and J by 9 bases, with 16 bases between them. This CDR3 is 15 amino acids long. The CDR3 is CASSYFVSFGSEQFF. CDR3 coding DNA: TGTGCCAGCAGTTACTTTGTGTCGTTCGGGAGTGAGCAGTTCTTC.

The rearrangement joins TRBV27 to TRBJ2-5; 8 bases are a match to TRBD1. Germline assignment: CDR1 MNHEY and CDR2 SMNVEV (reference sequence). This CDR3 region has 14 residues. V shed 5 bases and J 5 bases; nucleotides not matched to a gene: 7. CDR3 nucleotide sequence: TGTGCCAGCAGTCTACAGGGGGTGCGGGAGACCCAGTACTTC. As protein: CASSLQGVRETQYF.